Below, one T cell receptor (beta chain) is given with its context. The antigen this receptor binds is unknown. No base qualities exist here, and no much larger clone lies one base off it. Libraries were built with 5' RACE. Instrument used: Illumina HiSeq 2500. The second PCR ran for about 7 to 11 cycles and used a J-beta primer mix along with a sample-barcoded 5' primer. Each TCR beta cDNA molecule received a unique molecular identifier from a template-switch 5' adaptor carrying 12 random nucleotides. Each sample yielded at least 2.5 million CDR3-containing paired-end reads. The Mint cDNA synthesis kit, primed by a TRBC-specific oligonucleotide, was used to synthesize first-strand cDNA from all RNA. Following uracil-DNA glycosylase treatment, all cDNA underwent a first 18-cycle PCR with the universal primers M1SS and BC2_uni_R. On the authors' methods: For normalization, 1 million high-quality reads were randomly selected from each sample, with every read carrying a distinct molecular identifier. Reads sharing molecular identifiers were discarded rather than binned into consensus sequences. MiTCR, set to a Q25 quality threshold and the strictest error-elimination algorithm, was used for CDR3 identification, clonotype clustering and error correction. A nonparametric unseen species model using Euler transformation provided a lower-bound estimate of total TCR beta diversity. The public reads were quality trimmed at Q25 with fastp and then assembled into clones with MiXCR by TCRdb, keeping productive beta chains. CDR3 protein duplicates are merged, each entry listing the most common genes and DNA. The V and J calls, along with clone size, are taken from TCRdb and not from the paper's own processing. Across this sample there are roughly 1.7 million distinct CDR3 sequences, with roughly 30% seen only once. The ten largest clones capture 11% of the sample.

The donors were under 40 Caucasian individuals from Russia, aged 6 to 90 years, who were systemically healthy. Ten milliliters of peripheral blood were drawn from each donor into EDTA-treated Vacutainer tubes. Ficoll-Paque density-gradient centrifugation was used to isolate PBMCs, with at least 6.5 million per sample. Total RNA, at least 6 micrograms per sample, was extracted from PBMCs with Trizol reagent. Naive CD45RAhigh/CD27high T cell percentages were measured by flow cytometry on a PBMC aliquot from every donor. The sample is drawn from a study of blood T cells in healthy people across ages (dated by TCRdb to the mid-2010s). Notes on the research overall: In model experiments, roughly one uniquely barcoded TCR beta cDNA molecule per two T cells was captured by template switching. Using deep sequencing normalized with unique cDNA molecular identifiers, the study measured how TCR beta repertoire diversity changes with age. Four age groups were formed from the donors: young (average about 17 years), middle-aged (approximately 39), aged (over 55) and long-lived (approximately 80). To avoid experimental bias, donors of different ages were spread randomly across the sequencing lanes. Two additional independent replicas of 1 million unique cDNA reads from the same blood draw were analyzed for two donors (one aged 18 to 30 and one aged 80 or older).

A distance of 9 bases separates the germline ends of V and J, which lose 2 bases and 2 bases respectively. Per the germline V gene (reference sequence), DFQATT is the CDR1 and SNEGSKA is the CDR2. The CDR3 holds 14 amino acids from the cysteine to the phenylalanine. Kept here is only the CDR3 DNA, which spans 42 bases and is read in frame from base 1. What the study reported, not specific to this receptor: Donor CMV infection status was unknown, potentially confounding age-related changes in expanded clonotypes. Compared with the aged group, the long-lived group had more naive CD4+ T cells, fewer expanded clones and increased TCR diversity, a pattern suggesting age selection. Conclusive comparison of naive and antigen-experienced compartments was prevented by the profiling of bulk unsorted PBMCs. The percentage of naive T cells measured by flow cytometry correlated strongly with observed TCR beta diversity. Observed TCR beta diversity per million T cells fell roughly linearly with age, and a significant reduction was already apparent by age around 40. Estimates of total diversity from one million sequenced T cells were regarded as lower bounds and underestimates.

Sequencing used blood. This sequence originates from a woman aged 25 to 45 in good health. This chain joins TRBV20-1 to TRBJ2-2, with the D gene too uncertain to name. The bases are TGCAGTGCTAGATCGAGGTTTAACACCGGGGAGCTGTTTTTT. Protein translation: CSARSRFNTGELFF.